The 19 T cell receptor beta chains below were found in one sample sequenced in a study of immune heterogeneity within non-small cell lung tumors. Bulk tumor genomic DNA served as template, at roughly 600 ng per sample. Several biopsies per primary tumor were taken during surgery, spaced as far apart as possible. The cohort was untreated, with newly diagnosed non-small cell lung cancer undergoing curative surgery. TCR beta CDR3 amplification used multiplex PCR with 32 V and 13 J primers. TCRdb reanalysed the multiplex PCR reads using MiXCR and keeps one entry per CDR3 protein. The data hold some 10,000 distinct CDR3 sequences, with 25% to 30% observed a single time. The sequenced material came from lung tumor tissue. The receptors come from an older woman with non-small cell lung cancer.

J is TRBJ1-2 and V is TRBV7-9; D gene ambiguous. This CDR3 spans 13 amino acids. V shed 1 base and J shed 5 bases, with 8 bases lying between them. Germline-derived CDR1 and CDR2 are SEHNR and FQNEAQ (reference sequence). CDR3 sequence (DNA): TGTGCCAGCAGCTTAGACAGTCTTTATGGCTACACCTTC. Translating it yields CASSLDSLYGYTF.

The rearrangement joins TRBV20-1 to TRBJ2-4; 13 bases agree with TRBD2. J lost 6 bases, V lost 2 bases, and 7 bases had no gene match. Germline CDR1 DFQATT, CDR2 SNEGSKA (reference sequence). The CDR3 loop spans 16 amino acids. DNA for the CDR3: TGCAGTGCTAGATCCCCGGGACTAGCGGGAATAAACATTCAGTACTTC. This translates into CSARSPGLAGINIQYF.

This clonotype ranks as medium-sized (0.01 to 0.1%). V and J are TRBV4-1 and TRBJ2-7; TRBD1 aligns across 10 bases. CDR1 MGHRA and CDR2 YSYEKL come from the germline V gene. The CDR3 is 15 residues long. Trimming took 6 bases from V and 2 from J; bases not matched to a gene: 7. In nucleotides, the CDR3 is TGCGCCAGCAGGAGGGGAGGGACAGGGGCCTACGAGCAGTACTTC. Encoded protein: CASRRGGTGAYEQYF.

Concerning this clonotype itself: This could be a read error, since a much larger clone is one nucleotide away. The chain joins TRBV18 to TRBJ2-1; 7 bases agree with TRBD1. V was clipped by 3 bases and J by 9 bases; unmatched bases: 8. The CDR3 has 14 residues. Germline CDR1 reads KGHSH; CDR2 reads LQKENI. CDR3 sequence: CASSPGTALSEQFF. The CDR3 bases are TGTGCCAGCTCACCGGGGACAGCATTGAGTGAGCAGTTCTTC.

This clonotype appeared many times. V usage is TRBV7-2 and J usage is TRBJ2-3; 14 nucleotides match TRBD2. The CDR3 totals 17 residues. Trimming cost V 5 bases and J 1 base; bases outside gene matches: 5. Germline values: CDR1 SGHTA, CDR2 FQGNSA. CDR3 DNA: TGTGCCAGCAGCCCAATGGGACTAGCGGGAGGCACAGATACGCAGTATTTT. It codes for CASSPMGLAGGTDTQYF.

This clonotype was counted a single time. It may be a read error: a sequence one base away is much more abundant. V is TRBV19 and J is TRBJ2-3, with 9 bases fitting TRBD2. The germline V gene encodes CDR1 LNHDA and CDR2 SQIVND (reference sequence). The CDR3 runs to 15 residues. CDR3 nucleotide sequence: TGTGCCAGTAGTGTTGGTAGCGGGAGATCAGATACGCATTATTTT. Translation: CASSVGSGRSDTHYF.

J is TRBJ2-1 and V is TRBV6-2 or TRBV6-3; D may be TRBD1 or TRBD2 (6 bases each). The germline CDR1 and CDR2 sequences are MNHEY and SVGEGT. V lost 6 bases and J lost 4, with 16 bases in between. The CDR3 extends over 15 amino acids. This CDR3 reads CASSPKGGRYNEQFF. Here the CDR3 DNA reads TGTGCCAGCAGCCCTAAAGGGGGGAGATACAATGAGCAGTTCTTC.

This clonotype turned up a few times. In nucleotides, the CDR3 is TGCGCCAGCAAGGAAGGGCCCACGCCCACAGATACGCAGTATTTT. Translated: CASKEGPTPTDTQYF. The chain joins TRBV5-1 to TRBJ2-3, with no clear D. V lost 6 bases to trimming and J lost 2 bases, with 16 bases between them. The CDR3 consists of 15 residues. Germline CDR1 SGHRS, CDR2 YFSETQ.

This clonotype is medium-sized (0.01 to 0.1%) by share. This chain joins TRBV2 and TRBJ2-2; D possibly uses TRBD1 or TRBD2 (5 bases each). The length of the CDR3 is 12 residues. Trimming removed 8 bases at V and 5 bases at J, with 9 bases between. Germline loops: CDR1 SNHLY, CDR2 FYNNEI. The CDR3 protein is CASSWGTGELFF. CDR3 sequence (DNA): TGTGCCAGCTCCTGGGGGACCGGGGAGCTGTTTTTT.

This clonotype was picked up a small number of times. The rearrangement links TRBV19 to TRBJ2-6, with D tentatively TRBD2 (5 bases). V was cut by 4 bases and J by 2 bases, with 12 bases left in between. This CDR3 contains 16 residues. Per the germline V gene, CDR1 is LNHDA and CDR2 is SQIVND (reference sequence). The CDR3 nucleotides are TGTGCCAGTAGTACCCTTGCCGGGGCTGGGGCCAACGTCCTGACTTTC. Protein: CASSTLAGAGANVLTF. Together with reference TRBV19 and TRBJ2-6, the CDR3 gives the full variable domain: DGGITQSPKYLFRKEGQNVTLSCEQNLNHDAMYWYRQDPGQGLRLIYYSQIVNDFQKGDIAEGYSVSREKKESFPLTVTSAQKNPTAFYLCASSTLAGAGANVLTFGAGSRLTVL.

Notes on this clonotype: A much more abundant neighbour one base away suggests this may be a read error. The CDR3 DNA is TGCAGTGCTAGTAATGGTAACACCGGGGAGCTGTTTTTT. This encodes CSASNGNTGELFF. This sequence joins TRBV20-1 and TRBJ2-2; D remains ambiguous. The V end was cut by 3 bases, the J end by 2 bases, with 7 bases between. Germline CDR1 is DFQATT and CDR2 is SNEGSKA (reference sequence). This CDR3 spans 13 amino acids.

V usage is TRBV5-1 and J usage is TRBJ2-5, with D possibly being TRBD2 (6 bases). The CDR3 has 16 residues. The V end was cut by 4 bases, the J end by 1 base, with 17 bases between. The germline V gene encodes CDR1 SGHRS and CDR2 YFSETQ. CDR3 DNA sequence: TGCGCCAGCAGCGAAACAGGAGGGAACTTCCAAGAGACCCAGTACTTC. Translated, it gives CASSETGGNFQETQYF.

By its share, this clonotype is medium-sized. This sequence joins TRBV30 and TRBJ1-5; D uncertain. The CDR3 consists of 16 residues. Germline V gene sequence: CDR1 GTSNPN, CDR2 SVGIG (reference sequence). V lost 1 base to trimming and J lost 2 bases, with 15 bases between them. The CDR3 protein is CAWSEASGFGNQPQHF. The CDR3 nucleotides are TGTGCCTGGAGTGAAGCGTCCGGGTTTGGCAATCAGCCCCAGCATTTT.

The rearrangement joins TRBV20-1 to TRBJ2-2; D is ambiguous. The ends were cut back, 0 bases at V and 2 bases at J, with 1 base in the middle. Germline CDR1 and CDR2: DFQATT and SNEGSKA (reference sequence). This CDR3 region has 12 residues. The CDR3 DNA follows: TGCAGTGCTAGAGATAACACCGGGGAGCTGTTTTTT. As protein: CSARDNTGELFF.

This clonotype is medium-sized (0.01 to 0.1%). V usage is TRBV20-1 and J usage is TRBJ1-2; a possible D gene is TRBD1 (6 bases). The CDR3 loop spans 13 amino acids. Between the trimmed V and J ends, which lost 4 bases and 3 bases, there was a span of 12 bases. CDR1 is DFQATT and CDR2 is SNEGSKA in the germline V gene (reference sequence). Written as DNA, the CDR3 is TGCAGTGCTATACGGACAGCGGACTATGGCTACACCTTC. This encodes CSAIRTADYGYTF.

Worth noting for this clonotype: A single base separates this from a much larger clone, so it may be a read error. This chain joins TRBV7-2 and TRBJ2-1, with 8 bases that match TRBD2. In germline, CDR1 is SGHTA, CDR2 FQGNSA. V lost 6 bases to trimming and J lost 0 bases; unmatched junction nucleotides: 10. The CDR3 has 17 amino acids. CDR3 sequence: CASRWTSCKSSYNEQFF. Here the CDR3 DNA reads TGTGCCAGCAGGTGGACTAGCTGTAAAAGCTCCTACAATGAGCAGTTCTTC.

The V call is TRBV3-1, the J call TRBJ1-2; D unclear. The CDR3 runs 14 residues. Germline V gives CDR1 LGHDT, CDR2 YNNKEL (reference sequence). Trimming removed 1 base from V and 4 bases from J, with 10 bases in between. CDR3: CASSQVTGIYGYTF. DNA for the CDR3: TGTGCCAGCAGCCAAGTGACTGGGATCTATGGCTACACCTTC.

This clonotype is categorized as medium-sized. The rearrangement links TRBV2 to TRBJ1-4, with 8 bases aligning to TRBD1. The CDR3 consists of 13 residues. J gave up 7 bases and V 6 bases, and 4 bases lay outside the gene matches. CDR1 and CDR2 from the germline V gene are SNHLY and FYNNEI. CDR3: CASRDRVGEKLFF. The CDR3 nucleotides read TGTGCCAGCAGGGACAGGGTTGGTGAAAAACTGTTTTTT.

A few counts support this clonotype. CDR3 bases: TGTGCCACCCTCGGACTAGCGGGTTCCAATGAGCAGTTCTTC. This encodes CATLGLAGSNEQFF. The rearrangement joins TRBV6-2 or TRBV6-3 to TRBJ2-1; TRBD2 aligns across 11 bases. Germline CDR1 and CDR2: MNHEY and SVGEGT. The J segment lost 6 bases and the V segment lost 10 bases, leaving 8 bases of the junction unmatched. The CDR3 extends over 14 amino acids.